Following are 2 T cell receptor beta chains from one sample sequenced in a study of OX40 agonist ivuxolimab in advanced cancers. Only in-frame clones appear in the TCRdb table, and some are missing; sequencing was by immunoSEQ multiplex PCR. The table records 72,000 or so clones, more than 75% of them present only once. The sequences come from CD4+ or CD8+ T cells sorted from blood, collected in a trial of the OX40 agonist ivuxolimab. These receptor sequences come from an adult with an advanced solid tumor such as melanoma, head and neck, liver or kidney cancer.

This chain uses TRBV7-9 with TRBJ2-3; 10 nucleotides line up with TRBD2. This CDR3 is built from 17 residues. Looked up from germline, CDR1 is SEHNR and CDR2 is FQNEAQ (reference sequence). V lost 4 bases, J lost 5 bases, and 12 bases stayed unmatched. Here the CDR3 DNA reads TGTGCCAGCAGCTGGGCCGGGACTAGCGAGGCGGGAGATACGCAGTATTTT. Translation: CASSWAGTSEAGDTQYF.

This sequence joins TRBV29-1 and TRBJ2-3; D is possibly TRBD1 (5 bases). CDR1 is SQVTM and CDR2 is ANQGSEA in the germline V gene. V gave up 7 bases and J gave up 3 bases, with 11 bases separating them. The CDR3 spans 12 residues. CDR3 coding DNA: TGCAGCGGGGGCCCGCAGACAGATACGCAGTATTTT. Amino acid sequence: CSGGPQTDTQYF.